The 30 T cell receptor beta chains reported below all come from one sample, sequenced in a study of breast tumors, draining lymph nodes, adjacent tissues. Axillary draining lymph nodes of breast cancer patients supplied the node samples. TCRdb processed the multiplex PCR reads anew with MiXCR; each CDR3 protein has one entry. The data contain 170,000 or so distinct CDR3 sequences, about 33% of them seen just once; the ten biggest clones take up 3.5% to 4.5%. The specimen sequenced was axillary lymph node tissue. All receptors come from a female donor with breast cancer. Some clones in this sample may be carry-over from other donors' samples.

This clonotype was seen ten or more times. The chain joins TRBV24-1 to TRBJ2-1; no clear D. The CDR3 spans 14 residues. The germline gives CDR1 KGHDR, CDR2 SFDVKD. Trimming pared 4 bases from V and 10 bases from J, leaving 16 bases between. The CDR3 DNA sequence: TGTGCCACCAGTGAACCAGGACGGATTCACGAGCAGTTCTTC. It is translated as CATSEPGRIHEQFF.

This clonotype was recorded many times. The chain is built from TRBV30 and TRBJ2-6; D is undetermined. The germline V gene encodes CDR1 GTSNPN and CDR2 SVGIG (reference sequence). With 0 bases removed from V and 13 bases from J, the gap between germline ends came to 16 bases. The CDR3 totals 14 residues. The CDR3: CAWSVLAQQGVLTF. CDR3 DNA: TGTGCCTGGAGTGTATTAGCACAGCAAGGTGTCCTGACTTTC.

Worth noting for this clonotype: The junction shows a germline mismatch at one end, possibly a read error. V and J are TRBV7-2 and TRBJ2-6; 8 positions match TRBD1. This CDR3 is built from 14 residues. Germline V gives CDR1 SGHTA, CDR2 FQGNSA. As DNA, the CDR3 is TGTGCCAGCAGCATGGGGCAGGGGGCCGACGTCCTGACTTTC. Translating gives CASSMGQGADVLTF.

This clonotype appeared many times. The CDR3 loop is CSAVGGDWREFF. The CDR3 DNA is TGCAGTGCTGTGGGGGGCGACTGGAGGGAGTTCTTC. The chain uses TRBV20-1 and TRBJ2-1, with D tentatively TRBD1 or TRBD2 (6 bases each). Germline loops: CDR1 DFQATT, CDR2 SNEGSKA (reference sequence). This CDR3 contains 12 residues. The V and J ends lost 5 bases and 14 bases respectively, with 19 bases between them.

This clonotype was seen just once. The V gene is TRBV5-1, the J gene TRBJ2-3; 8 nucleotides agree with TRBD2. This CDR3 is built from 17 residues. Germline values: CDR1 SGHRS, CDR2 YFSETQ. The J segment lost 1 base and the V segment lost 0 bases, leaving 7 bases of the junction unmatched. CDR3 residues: CASSLAASGGGTDTQYF. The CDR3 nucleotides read TGCGCCAGCAGCTTGGCCGCCAGCGGGGGTGGCACAGATACGCAGTATTTT.

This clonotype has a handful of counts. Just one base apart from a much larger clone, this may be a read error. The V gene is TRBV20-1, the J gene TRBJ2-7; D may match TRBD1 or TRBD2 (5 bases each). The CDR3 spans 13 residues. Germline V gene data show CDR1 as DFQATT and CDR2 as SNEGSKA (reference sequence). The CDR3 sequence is CSAGVGPTYAQYF. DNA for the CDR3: TGCAGTGCGGGGGTCGGGCCTACCTACGCGCAGTACTTC.

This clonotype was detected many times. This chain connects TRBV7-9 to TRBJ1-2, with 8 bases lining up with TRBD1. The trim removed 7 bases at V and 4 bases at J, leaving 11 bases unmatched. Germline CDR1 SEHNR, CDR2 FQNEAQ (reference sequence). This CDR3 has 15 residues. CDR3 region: CASTASTGASYGYTF. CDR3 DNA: TGTGCCAGCACCGCGTCGACAGGGGCATCCTATGGCTACACCTTC.

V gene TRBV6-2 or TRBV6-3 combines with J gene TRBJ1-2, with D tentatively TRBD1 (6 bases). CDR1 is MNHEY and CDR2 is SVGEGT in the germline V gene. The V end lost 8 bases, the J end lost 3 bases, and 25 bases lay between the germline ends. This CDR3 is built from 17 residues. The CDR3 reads CASHAGAGPDFDYGYTF. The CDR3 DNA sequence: TGTGCCAGCCACGCGGGGGCAGGGCCCGATTTCGACTATGGCTACACCTTC.

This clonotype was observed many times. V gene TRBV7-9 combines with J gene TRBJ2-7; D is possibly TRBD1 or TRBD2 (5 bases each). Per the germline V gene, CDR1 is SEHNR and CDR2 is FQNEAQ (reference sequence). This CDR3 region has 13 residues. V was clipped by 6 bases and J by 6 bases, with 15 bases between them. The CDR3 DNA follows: TGTGCCAGCAGGGGAGAAGGGGTACCCGAGCAGTACTTC. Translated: CASRGEGVPEQYF. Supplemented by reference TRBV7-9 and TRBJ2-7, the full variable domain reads DTGVSQNPRHKITKRGQNVTFRCDPISEHNRLYWYRQTLGQGPEFLTYFQNEAQLEKSRLLSDRFSAERPKGSFSTLEIQRTEQGDSAMYLCASRGEGVPEQYFGPGTRLTVT.

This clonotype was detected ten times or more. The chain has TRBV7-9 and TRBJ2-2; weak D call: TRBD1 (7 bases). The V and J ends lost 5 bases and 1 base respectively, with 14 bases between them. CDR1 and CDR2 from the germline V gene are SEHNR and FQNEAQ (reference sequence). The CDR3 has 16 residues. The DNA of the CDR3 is TGTGCCAGCAGCGCACGACAGGGACTGAACACCGGGGAGCTGTTTTTT. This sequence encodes CASSARQGLNTGELFF.

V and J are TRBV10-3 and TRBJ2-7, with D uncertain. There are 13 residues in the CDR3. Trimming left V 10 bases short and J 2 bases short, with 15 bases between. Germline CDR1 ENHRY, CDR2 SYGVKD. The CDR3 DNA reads TGTGCCAGCGGTGATGGACGGACCTACGAGCAGTACTTC. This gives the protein CASGDGRTYEQYF.

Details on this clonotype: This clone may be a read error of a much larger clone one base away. The CDR3 protein is CASKLVWGDPGELFF. CDR3 bases: TGTGCCAGCAAGCTCGTCTGGGGTGACCCCGGGGAGCTGTTTTTT. J is TRBJ2-2 and V is TRBV6-5; D ambiguous. CDR3 length equals 15 residues. V lost 7 bases and J lost 6, with 18 bases in between. CDR1 is MNHEY and CDR2 is SVGAGI in the germline V gene.

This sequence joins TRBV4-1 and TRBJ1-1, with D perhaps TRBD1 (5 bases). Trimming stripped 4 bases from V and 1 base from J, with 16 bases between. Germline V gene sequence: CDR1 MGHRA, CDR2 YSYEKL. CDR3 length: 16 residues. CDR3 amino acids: CASSPRFPQGNTEAFF. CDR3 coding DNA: TGCGCCAGCAGCCCAAGATTCCCTCAGGGGAACACTGAAGCTTTCTTT.

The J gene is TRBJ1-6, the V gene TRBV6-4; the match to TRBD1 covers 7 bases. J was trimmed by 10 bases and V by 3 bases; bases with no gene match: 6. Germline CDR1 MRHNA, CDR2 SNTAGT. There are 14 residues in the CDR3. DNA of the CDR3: TGTGCCAGCAGTGAACAGGGGCGCGGGTCACCCCTCCACTTT. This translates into CASSEQGRGSPLHF.

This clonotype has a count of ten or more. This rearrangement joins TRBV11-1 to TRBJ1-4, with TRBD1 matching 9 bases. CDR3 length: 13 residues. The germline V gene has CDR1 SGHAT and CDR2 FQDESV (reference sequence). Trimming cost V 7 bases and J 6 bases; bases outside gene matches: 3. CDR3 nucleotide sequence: TGTGCCAGCACCAGGACAGGGGATGAAAAACTGTTTTTT. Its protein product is CASTRTGDEKLFF. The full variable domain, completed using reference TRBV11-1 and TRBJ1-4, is EAEVAQSPRYKITEKSQAVAFWCDPISGHATLYWYRQILGQGPELLVQFQDESVVDDSQLPKDRFSAERLKGVDSTLKIQPAELGDSAMYLCASTRTGDEKLFFGSGTQLSVL.

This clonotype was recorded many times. As DNA, the CDR3 is TGCAGTGCTAGAGTCAGCGGGGTCACAGATACGCAGTATTTT. Translating gives CSARVSGVTDTQYF. The J gene is TRBJ2-3, the V gene TRBV20-1; 7 bases match TRBD2. Germline CDR1 is DFQATT and CDR2 is SNEGSKA (reference sequence). The V segment lost 1 base and the J segment 2 bases; nucleotides outside the gene matches: 3. The CDR3 is 14 amino acids.

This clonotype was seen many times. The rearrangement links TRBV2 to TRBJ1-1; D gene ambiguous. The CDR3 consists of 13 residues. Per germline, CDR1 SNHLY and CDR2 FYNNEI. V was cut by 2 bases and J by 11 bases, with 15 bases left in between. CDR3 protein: CASSESPVLGAFF. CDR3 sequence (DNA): TGTGCCAGCAGTGAATCCCCAGTCCTGGGGGCTTTCTTT. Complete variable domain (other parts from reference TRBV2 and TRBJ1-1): EPEVTQTPSHQVTQMGQEVILRCVPISNHLYFYWYRQILGQKVEFLVSFYNNEISEKSEIFDDQFSVERPDGSNFTLKIRSTKLEDSAMYFCASSESPVLGAFFGQGTRLTVV.

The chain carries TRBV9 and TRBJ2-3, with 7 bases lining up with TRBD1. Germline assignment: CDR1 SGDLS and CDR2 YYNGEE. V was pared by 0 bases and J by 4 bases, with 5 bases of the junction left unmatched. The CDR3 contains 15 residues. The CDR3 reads CASSVEGASPDTQYF. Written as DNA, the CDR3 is TGTGCCAGCAGCGTAGAGGGGGCGAGCCCAGATACGCAGTATTTT.

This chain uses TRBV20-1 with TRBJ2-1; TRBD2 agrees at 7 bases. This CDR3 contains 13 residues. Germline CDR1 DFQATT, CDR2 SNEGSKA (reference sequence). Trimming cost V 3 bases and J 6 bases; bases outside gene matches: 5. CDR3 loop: CSASRGVRNEQFF. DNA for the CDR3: TGCAGTGCTAGTCGGGGGGTGCGCAATGAGCAGTTCTTC.

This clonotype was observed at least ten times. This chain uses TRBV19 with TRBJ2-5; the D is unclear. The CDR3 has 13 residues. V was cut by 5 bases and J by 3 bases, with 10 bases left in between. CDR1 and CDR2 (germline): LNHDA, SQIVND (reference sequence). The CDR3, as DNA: TGTGCCAGTAGTCCGCCGGTTGAAGAGACCCAGTACTTC. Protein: CASSPPVEETQYF.

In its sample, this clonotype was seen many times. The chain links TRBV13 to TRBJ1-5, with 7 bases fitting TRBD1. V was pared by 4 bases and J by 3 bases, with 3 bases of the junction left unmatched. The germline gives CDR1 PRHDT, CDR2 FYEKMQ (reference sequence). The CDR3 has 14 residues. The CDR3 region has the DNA TGTGCCAGCAGCTCGACAGGGTTCAATCAGCCCCAGCATTTT. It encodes CASSSTGFNQPQHF.

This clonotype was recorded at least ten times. This CDR3 is CASSLARRGELFF. CDR3 nucleotides: TGCGCCAGCAGCTTGGCCCGTAGGGGGGAGCTGTTTTTT. The rearrangement uses TRBV5-1 and TRBJ2-2; no definite D call. The V end lost 0 bases, the J end lost 8 bases, and 8 bases lay between the germline ends. CDR3 length: 13 residues. Germline values: CDR1 SGHRS, CDR2 YFSETQ. The full variable domain, with the rest looked up from reference TRBV5-1 and TRBJ2-2, is KAGVTQTPRYLIKTRGQQVTLSCSPISGHRSVSWYQQTPGQGLQFLFEYFSETQRNKGNFPGRFSGRQFSNSRSEMNVSTLELGDSALYLCASSLARRGELFFGEGSRLTVL.

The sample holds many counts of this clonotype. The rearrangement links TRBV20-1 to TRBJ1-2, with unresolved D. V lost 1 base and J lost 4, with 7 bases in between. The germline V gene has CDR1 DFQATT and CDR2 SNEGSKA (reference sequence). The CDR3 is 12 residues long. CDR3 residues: CSARVTVYGYTF. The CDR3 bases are TGCAGTGCTAGAGTGACGGTCTATGGCTACACCTTC.

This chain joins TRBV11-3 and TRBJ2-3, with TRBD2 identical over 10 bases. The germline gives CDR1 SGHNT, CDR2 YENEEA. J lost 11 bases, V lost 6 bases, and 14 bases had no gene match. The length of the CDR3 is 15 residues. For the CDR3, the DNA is TGTGCCAGCAGATCTAGCGGGAGCTACTACAATGAGCAGTATTTT. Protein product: CASRSSGSYYNEQYF.

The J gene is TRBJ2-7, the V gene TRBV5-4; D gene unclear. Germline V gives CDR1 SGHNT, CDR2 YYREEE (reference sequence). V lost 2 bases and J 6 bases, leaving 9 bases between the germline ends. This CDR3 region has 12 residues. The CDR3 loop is CASSLGSCEQYF. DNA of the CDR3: TGTGCCAGCAGCTTAGGCAGCTGCGAGCAGTACTTC. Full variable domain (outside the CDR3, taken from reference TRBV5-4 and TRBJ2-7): ETGVTQSPTHLIKTRGQQVTLRCSSQSGHNTVSWYQQALGQGPQFIFQYYREEENGRGNFPPRFSGLQFPNYSSELNVNALELDDSALYLCASSLGSCEQYFGPGTRLTVT.

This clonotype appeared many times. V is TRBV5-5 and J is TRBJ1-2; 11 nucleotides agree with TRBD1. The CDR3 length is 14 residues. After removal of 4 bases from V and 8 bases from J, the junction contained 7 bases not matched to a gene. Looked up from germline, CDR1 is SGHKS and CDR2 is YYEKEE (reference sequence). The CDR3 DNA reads TGTGCCAGCAGCAGCGGACAGGGGGCCACCGGCTACACCTTC. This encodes CASSSGQGATGYTF.

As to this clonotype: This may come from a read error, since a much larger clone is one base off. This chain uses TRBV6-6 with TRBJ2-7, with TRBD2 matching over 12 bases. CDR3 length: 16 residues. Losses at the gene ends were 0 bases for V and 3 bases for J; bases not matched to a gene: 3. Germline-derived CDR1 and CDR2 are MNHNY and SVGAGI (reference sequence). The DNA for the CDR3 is TGTGCCAGCAGTTACTCCGGACTAGCGGGGTACTACGAGCAGTACTTC. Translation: CASSYSGLAGYYEQYF.

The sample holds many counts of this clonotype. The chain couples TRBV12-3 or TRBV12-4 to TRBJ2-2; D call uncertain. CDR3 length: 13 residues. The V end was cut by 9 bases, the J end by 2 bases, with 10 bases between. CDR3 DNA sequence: TGTGCCAGTAAAGGGCTTAACACCGGGGAGCTGTTTTTT. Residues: CASKGLNTGELFF.

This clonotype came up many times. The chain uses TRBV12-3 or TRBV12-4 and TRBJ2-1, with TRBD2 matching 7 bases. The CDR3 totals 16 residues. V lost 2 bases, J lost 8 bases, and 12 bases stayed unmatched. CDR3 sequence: CASSLLAEPDWDEQFF. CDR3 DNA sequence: TGTGCCAGCAGTTTACTAGCGGAACCCGACTGGGATGAGCAGTTCTTC.

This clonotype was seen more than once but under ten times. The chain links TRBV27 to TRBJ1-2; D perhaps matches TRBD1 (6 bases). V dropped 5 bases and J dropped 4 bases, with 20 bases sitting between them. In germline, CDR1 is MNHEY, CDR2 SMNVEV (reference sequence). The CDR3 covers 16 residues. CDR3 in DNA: TGTGCCAGCAGTCCCCGACCGGGACACACCCGCTATGGCTACACCTTC. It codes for CASSPRPGHTRYGYTF.